Presented here are 23 T cell receptor beta chains from one specimen sequenced in a study of OX40 agonist ivuxolimab in advanced cancers. Sequencing used immunoSEQ multiplex PCR; TCRdb keeps in-frame clones, though not all of them. Of some 80,000 clones listed, approximately 83% are singletons. The source material was CD4+ or CD8+ T cells sorted from blood, sampled in a trial of the OX40 agonist ivuxolimab. All receptors come from an adult with an advanced solid tumor such as melanoma, head and neck, liver or kidney cancer.

The chain recombines TRBV28 with TRBJ2-7; D gene unclear. Trimming removed 6 bases from V and 0 bases from J, with 15 bases in between. CDR3 length: 15 amino acids. CDR1 is MDHEN, CDR2 SYDVKM, per germline. The CDR3 loop reads CASSTREGISYEQYF. The CDR3 DNA is TGTGCCAGCAGCACCCGTGAAGGGATCTCCTACGAGCAGTACTTC.

The rearrangement links TRBV7-2 to TRBJ2-3, with 11 positions matching TRBD2. Germline V CDR1 and CDR2: SGHTA, FQGNSA. This CDR3 has 18 amino acids. V lost 4 bases to trimming and J lost 2 bases; unmatched junction nucleotides: 11. CDR3 nucleotide sequence: TGTGCCAGCAGCTCTCGTCGTCTAGCGGGGGGTAACACAGATACGCAGTATTTT. Translated, it gives CASSSRRLAGGNTDTQYF.

This clone appeared a few times. The genes are TRBV12-5 and TRBJ1-1; perhaps TRBD1 as D (6 bases). This CDR3 has 13 residues. V gave up 5 bases and J gave up 8 bases, with 15 bases separating them. Germline CDR1 LGHNT, CDR2 FRNRAP. The CDR3, as DNA: TGTGCTAGTGGTAACAATCCCGGGACAGAAGCTTTCTTT. Translated: CASGNNPGTEAFF.

The chain has TRBV11-2 and TRBJ1-2; the D is unclear. Trimming removed 5 bases from V and 1 base from J, with 11 bases in between. The CDR3 covers 14 residues. The germline gives CDR1 SGHAT, CDR2 FQNNGV. CDR3 in amino acids: CASSPGRSNYGYTF. Written as DNA, the CDR3 is TGTGCCAGCAGCCCCGGGCGGAGTAACTATGGCTACACCTTC. Full variable domain (remainder filled in from reference TRBV11-2 and TRBJ1-2): EAGVAQSPRYKIIEKRQSVAFWCNPISGHATLYWYQQILGQGPKLLIQFQNNGVVDDSQLPKDRFSAERLKGVDSTLKIQPAKLEDSAVYLCASSPGRSNYGYTFGSGTRLTVV.

This clone was seen only a few times. The chain employs TRBV4-2 and TRBJ2-5, with D unresolved. The CDR3 covers 13 residues. CDR1 is LGHNA and CDR2 is YNFKEQ in the germline V gene. Trimming removed 0 bases from V and 5 bases from J, with 7 bases in between. The CDR3 coding sequence is TGTGCCAGCAGCCAAGATCCGGCGGAGACCCAGTACTTC. Its protein is CASSQDPAETQYF.

The V gene is TRBV15, the J gene TRBJ1-5; D perhaps matches TRBD1 (6 bases). Trimming cost V 1 base and J 1 base, with 8 bases left between them. The CDR3 is 15 residues long. The germline gives CDR1 LNHNV, CDR2 YYDKDF (reference sequence). This chain's CDR3 is CATSRGGGSNQPQHF. The CDR3 nucleotides read TGTGCCACCAGCAGAGGGGGGGGCAGCAATCAGCCCCAGCATTTT.

This rearrangement joins TRBV2 to TRBJ1-6, with a tentative D call TRBD1 (5 bases). V lost 5 bases, J lost 9 bases, and 20 bases lay in between. There are 16 residues in the CDR3. CDR1 is SNHLY and CDR2 is FYNNEI in the germline V gene. CDR3 sequence: CASSPRGPGVGSPLHF. CDR3 nucleotides: TGTGCCAGCAGTCCGAGGGGACCGGGGGTAGGTTCACCCCTCCACTTT.

The chain uses TRBV6-1 and TRBJ1-1; D possibly corresponds to TRBD1 (6 bases). The V and J ends lost 11 bases and 1 base respectively, with 14 bases between them. Germline values: CDR1 MNHNS, CDR2 SASEGT. This CDR3 has 13 amino acids. CDR3 bases: TGTGCCGGGGGGACATTTAGGAACACTGAAGCTTTCTTT. The encoded protein is CAGGTFRNTEAFF.

The chain recombines TRBV5-4 with TRBJ2-1; 7 bases map to TRBD2. Per the germline V gene, CDR1 is SGHNT and CDR2 is YYREEE (reference sequence). CDR3 size: 15 residues. Losses at the gene ends were 4 bases for V and 4 bases for J; bases not matched to a gene: 8. DNA for the CDR3: TGTGCCAGCAGCAGAGAAGCGGGGACGTACAATGAGCAGTTCTTC. It translates to CASSREAGTYNEQFF.

The V gene is TRBV30, the J gene TRBJ2-3; 9 nucleotides line up with TRBD2. V lost 2 bases to trimming and J lost 2 bases; unmatched junction nucleotides: 8. Germline CDR1 and CDR2: GTSNPN and SVGIG (reference sequence). The CDR3 runs 16 residues. The CDR3 spells CAWSNGLAGNTDTQYF. As DNA, the CDR3 is TGTGCCTGGAGTAACGGGCTAGCGGGGAACACAGATACGCAGTATTTT.

This clone was seen more than once but under ten times. V gene TRBV25-1 combines with J gene TRBJ1-1; D is uncertain. The V end lost 4 bases, the J end lost 1 base, and 7 bases lay between the germline ends. The CDR3 is 13 amino acids. Germline loops: CDR1 MGHDK, CDR2 SYGVNS. CDR3 loop: CASSAWGNTEAFF. The CDR3 DNA sequence: TGTGCCAGCAGTGCCTGGGGGAACACTGAAGCTTTCTTT. Full variable domain (missing parts from reference TRBV25-1 and TRBJ1-1): EADIYQTPRYLVIGTGKKITLECSQTMGHDKMYWYQQDPGMELHLIHYSYGVNSTEKGDLSSESTVSRIRTEHFPLTLESARPSHTSQYLCASSAWGNTEAFFGQGTRLTVV.

As DNA, the CDR3 is TGTGCCAGCAGTCTCGACGGAGGGGAAGGACAGCCCCAGCATTTT. The encoded protein is CASSLDGGEGQPQHF. The rearrangement links TRBV28 to TRBJ1-5; weak D call: TRBD1 (5 bases). The CDR3 loop spans 15 amino acids. Trimming took 5 bases from V and 7 from J, leaving 18 bases between them. The germline gives CDR1 MDHEN, CDR2 SYDVKM.

The rearrangement joins TRBV5-4 to TRBJ2-5, with 7 bases that match TRBD2. The germline V gene has CDR1 SGHNT and CDR2 YYREEE (reference sequence). Trimming took 2 bases from V and 3 from J; bases not matched to a gene: 1. This CDR3 is built from 13 residues. CDR3 sequence: CASSLRGEETQYF. In DNA form, the CDR3 reads TGTGCCAGCAGCTTACGGGGGGAAGAGACCCAGTACTTC.

The chain recombines TRBV6-1 with TRBJ1-6, with 8 bases aligning to TRBD1. J lost 7 bases, V lost 5 bases, and 7 bases had no gene match. Looked up from germline, CDR1 is MNHNS and CDR2 is SASEGT. There are 15 residues in the CDR3. CDR3 nucleotides: TGTGCCAGCAGTTTCCGGACAGGGTCCAATTCACCCCTCCACTTT. It is translated as CASSFRTGSNSPLHF.

The chain's CDR3 is CASSTAGAGEQFF. The CDR3 DNA follows: TGCGCCAGCAGCACCGCCGGGGCGGGGGAGCAGTTCTTC. The chain joins TRBV5-1 to TRBJ2-1; possibly TRBD2 for D (6 bases). V was pared by 4 bases and J by 10 bases, with 15 bases between. The CDR3 runs 13 residues. Germline V gene data show CDR1 as SGHRS and CDR2 as YFSETQ.

In its sample, this clone was seen once. The chain combines TRBV29-1 with TRBJ2-5; 8 bases are a match to TRBD1. Germline V gene lookup returns CDR1 SQVTM and CDR2 ANQGSEA. This CDR3 comprises 12 residues. The V segment lost 5 bases and the J segment 4 bases; nucleotides outside the gene matches: 3. CDR3 nucleotide sequence: TGCAGCGTTCGGGACAGGCTAGAGACCCAGTACTTC. Translation: CSVRDRLETQYF.

V and J are TRBV7-9 and TRBJ2-5; 9 bases line up with TRBD1. CDR3 length equals 16 residues. CDR1 and CDR2 from the germline V gene are SEHNR and FQNEAQ (reference sequence). V was pared by 0 bases and J by 1 base, with 3 bases of the junction left unmatched. Here the CDR3 DNA reads TGTGCCAGCAGCTTAGCGACAGGGGGTGGCCAAGAGACCCAGTACTTC. This encodes CASSLATGGGQETQYF.

The V call is TRBV4-3, the J call TRBJ1-2; D gene unclear. This CDR3 is built from 14 residues. Germline lookup yields CDR1 LGHNA and CDR2 YSLEER. The germline V and J ends were trimmed by 0 bases and 2 bases, with 7 bases remaining between them. The CDR3 bases are TGCGCCAGCAGCCAAGACACGGGGAACTATGGCTACACCTTC. Encoded protein: CASSQDTGNYGYTF.

This clone was recorded once. The chain is built from TRBV4-3 and TRBJ1-2; D is undetermined. Germline lookup yields CDR1 LGHNA and CDR2 YSLEER. V gave up 1 base and J gave up 1 base, with 4 bases separating them. CDR3 size: 13 residues. The CDR3 region is CASSQGVNYGYTF. CDR3 bases: TGCGCCAGCAGCCAAGGGGTTAACTATGGCTACACCTTC.

V usage is TRBV7-9 and J usage is TRBJ2-1; D possibly corresponds to TRBD2 (6 bases). CDR3 size: 15 residues. Germline V CDR1 and CDR2: SEHNR, FQNEAQ (reference sequence). Trimming stripped 4 bases from V and 6 bases from J, with 16 bases between. DNA for the CDR3: TGTGCCAGCAGCTCCGGGGGATACCCACGCAATGAGCAGTTCTTC. Protein sequence: CASSSGGYPRNEQFF.

The chain joins TRBV7-6 to TRBJ2-3, with a tentative D call TRBD1 (5 bases). Trimming stripped 3 bases from V and 5 bases from J, with 12 bases between. The length of the CDR3 is 14 residues. Germline-derived CDR1 and CDR2 are SGHVS and FNYEAQ. The CDR3 region has the DNA TGTGCCAGCAGCTTTGGGGCCCCGGGAGATACGCAGTATTTT. The encoded protein is CASSFGAPGDTQYF.

A word on this clone: A read error may produce the germline difference seen at one junction end. The chain recombines TRBV6-1 with TRBJ2-7; the D is unclear. The CDR3 contains 18 residues. Per germline, CDR1 MNHNS and CDR2 SASEGT. The CDR3 region is CASSEARTWVVSSHEQYF. The CDR3 coding sequence is TGTGCCAGCAGTGAAGCGCGAACCTGGGTTGTCAGCTCCCACGAGCAGTACTTC.

The chain carries TRBV7-3 and TRBJ1-1; TRBD1 aligns across 7 bases. This CDR3 has 14 amino acids. Germline CDR1 and CDR2: SGHTA and FQGTGA. J lost 4 bases, V lost 5 bases, and 7 bases had no gene match. In DNA, the CDR3 is TGTGCCAGCAGCCGAGCGGGACAGAGCACTGAAGCTTTCTTT. Translated, it gives CASSRAGQSTEAFF.